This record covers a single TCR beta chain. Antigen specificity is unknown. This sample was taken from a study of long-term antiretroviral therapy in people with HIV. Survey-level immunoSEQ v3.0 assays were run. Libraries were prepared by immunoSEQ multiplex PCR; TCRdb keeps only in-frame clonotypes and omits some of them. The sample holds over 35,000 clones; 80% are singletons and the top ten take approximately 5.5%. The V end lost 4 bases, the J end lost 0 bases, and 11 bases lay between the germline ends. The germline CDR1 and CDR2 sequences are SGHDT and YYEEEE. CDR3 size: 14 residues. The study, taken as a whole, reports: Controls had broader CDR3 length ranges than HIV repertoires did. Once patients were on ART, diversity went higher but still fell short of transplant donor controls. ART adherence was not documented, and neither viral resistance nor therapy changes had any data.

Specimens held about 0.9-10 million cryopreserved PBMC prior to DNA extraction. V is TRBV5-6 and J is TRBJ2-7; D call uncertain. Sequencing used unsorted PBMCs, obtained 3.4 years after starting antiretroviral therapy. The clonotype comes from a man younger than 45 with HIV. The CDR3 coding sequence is TGTGCCAGCAGCACCAGTTTACACTCCTACGAGCAGTACTTC. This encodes CASSTSLHSYEQYF.